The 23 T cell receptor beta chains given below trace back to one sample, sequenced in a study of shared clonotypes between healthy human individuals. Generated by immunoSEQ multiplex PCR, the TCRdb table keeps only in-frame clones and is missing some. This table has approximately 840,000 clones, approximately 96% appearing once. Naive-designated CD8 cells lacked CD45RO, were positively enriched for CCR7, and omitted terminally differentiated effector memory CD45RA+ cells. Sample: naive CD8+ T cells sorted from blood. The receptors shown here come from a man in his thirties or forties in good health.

The CDR3 loop is CASRRLNEQFF. In DNA form, the CDR3 reads TGTGCCAGCAGAAGACTCAACGAGCAGTTCTTC. The chain is built from TRBV2 and TRBJ2-1; D ambiguous. This CDR3 region has 11 residues. Trimming stripped 6 bases from V and 10 bases from J, with 10 bases between. The germline gives CDR1 SNHLY, CDR2 FYNNEI. Variable domain in full (rest from reference TRBV2 and TRBJ2-1): EPEVTQTPSHQVTQMGQEVILRCVPISNHLYFYWYRQILGQKVEFLVSFYNNEISEKSEIFDDQFSVERPDGSNFTLKIRSTKLEDSAMYFCASRRLNEQFFGPGTRLTVL.

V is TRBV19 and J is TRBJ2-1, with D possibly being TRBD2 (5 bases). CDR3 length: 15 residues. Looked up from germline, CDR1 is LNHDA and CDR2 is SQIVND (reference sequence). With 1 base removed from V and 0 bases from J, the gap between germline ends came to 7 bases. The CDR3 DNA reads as TGTGCCAGTAGTATAGGAGGGAACTCCTACAATGAGCAGTTCTTC. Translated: CASSIGGNSYNEQFF.

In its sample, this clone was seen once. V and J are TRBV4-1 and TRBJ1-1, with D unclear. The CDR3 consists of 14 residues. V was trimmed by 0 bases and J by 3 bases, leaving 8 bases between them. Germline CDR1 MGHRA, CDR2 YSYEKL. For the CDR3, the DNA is TGCGCCAGCAGCCAAGATAAAAGCTACACTGAAGCTTTCTTT. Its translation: CASSQDKSYTEAFF.

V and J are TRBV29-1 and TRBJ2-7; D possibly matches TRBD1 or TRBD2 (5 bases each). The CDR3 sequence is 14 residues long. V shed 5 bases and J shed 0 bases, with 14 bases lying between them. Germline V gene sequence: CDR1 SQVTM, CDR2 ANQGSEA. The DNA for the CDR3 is TGCAGCGTTTCCGGGACGGGGAGCTCCTACGAGCAGTACTTC. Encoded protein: CSVSGTGSSYEQYF.

CDR3: CASSPREGYNIQYF. The CDR3 DNA is TGTGCCAGCAGCCCCCGGGAGGGGTACAACATTCAGTACTTC. The chain is built from TRBV14 and TRBJ2-4; TRBD2 agrees at 8 bases. The CDR3 extends over 14 amino acids. Germline CDR1 is SGHDN and CDR2 is FVKESK. V was pared by 4 bases and J by 7 bases, with 6 bases of the junction left unmatched.

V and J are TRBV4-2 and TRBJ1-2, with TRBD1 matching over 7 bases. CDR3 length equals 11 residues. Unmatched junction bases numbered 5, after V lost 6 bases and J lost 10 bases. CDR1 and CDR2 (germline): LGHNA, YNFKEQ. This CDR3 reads CASRETGFYTF. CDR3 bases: TGTGCCAGCAGAGAGACAGGGTTCTACACCTTC.

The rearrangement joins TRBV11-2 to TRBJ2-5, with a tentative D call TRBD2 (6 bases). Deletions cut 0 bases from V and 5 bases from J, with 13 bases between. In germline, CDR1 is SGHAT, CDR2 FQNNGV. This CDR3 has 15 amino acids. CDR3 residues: CASSLETGVGETQYF. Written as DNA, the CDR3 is TGTGCCAGCAGCTTAGAAACGGGAGTTGGGGAGACCCAGTACTTC.

CDR3 in DNA: TGTGCCAGCAGTTACAGCCCCTACGAGCAGTACTTC. Translation gives CASSYSPYEQYF. This chain links TRBV28 with TRBJ2-7; no reliable D call. CDR1 is MDHEN, CDR2 SYDVKM, per germline. With 4 bases removed from V and 2 bases from J, the gap between germline ends came to 6 bases. The CDR3 loop spans 12 amino acids.

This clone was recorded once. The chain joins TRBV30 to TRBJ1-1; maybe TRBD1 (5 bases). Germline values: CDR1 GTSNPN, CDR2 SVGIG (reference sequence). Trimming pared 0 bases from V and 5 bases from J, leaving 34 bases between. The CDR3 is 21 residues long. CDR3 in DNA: TGTGCCTGGAGTGTATACGAAATAGGGCGCAGGGATAAGGTCGAACGGACTGAAGCTTTCTTT. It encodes CAWSVYEIGRRDKVERTEAFF.

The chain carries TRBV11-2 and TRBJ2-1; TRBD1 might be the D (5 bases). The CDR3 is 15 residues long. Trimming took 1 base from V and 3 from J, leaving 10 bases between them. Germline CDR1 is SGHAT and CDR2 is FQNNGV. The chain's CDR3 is CASSLVQGIYNEQFF. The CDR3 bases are TGTGCCAGCAGCTTAGTTCAGGGAATCTACAATGAGCAGTTCTTC.

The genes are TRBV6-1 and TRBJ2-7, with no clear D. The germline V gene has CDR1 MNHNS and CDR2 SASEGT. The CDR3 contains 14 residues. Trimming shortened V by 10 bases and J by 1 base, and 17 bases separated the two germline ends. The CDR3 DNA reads TGTGCCACCCTGTATTCGGTAGATTCCTACGAGCAGTACTTC. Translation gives CATLYSVDSYEQYF.

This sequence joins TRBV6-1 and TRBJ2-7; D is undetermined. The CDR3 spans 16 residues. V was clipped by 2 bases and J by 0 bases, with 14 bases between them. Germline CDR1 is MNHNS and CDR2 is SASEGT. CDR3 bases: TGTGCCAGCAGTGAATTGGGCGCCGAATACTCCTACGAGCAGTACTTC. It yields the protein CASSELGAEYSYEQYF.

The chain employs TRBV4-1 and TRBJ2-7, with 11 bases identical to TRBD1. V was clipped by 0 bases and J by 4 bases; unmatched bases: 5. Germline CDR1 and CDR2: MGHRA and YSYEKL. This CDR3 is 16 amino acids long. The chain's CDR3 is CASSQDVGQGAYEQYF. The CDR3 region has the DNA TGCGCCAGCAGCCAAGATGTTGGACAGGGGGCTTACGAGCAGTACTTC.

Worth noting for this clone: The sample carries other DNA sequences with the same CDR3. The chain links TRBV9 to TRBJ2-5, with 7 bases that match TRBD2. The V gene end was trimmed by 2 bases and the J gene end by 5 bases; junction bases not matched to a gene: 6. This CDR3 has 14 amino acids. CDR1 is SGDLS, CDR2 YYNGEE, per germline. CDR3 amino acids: CASSVAGEVETQYF. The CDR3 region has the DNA TGTGCCAGCAGCGTTGCGGGAGAGGTGGAGACCCAGTACTTC.

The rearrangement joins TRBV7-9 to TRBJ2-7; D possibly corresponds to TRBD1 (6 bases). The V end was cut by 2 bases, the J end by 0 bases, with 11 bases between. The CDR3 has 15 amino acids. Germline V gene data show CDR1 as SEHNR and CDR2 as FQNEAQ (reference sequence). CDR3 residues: CASSLYRAGSYEQYF. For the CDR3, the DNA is TGTGCCAGCAGCTTATACAGGGCAGGCTCCTACGAGCAGTACTTC.

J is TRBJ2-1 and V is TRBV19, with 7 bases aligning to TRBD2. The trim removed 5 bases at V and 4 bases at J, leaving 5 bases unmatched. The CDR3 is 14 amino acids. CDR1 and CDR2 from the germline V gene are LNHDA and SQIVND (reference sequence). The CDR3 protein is CASSPSGGYNEQFF. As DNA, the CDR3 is TGTGCCAGTAGTCCTAGCGGAGGGTACAATGAGCAGTTCTTC.

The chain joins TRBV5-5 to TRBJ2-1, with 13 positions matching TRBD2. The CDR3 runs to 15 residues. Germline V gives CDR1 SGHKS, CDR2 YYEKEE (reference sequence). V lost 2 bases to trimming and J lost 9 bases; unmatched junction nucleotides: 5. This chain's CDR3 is CASSFVGLAGVEQFF. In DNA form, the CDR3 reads TGTGCCAGCAGCTTTGTCGGACTAGCGGGAGTTGAGCAGTTCTTC.

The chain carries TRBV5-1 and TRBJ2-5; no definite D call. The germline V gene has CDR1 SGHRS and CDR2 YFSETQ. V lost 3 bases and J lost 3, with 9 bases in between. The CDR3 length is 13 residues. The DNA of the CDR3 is TGCGCCAGCAGCTCCGACAACGAAGAGACCCAGTACTTC. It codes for CASSSDNEETQYF.

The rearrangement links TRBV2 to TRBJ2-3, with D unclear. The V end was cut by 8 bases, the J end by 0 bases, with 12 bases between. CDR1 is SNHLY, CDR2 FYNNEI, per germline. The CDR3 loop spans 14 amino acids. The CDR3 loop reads CASEPATSTDTQYF. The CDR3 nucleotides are TGTGCCAGCGAACCAGCGACGAGCACAGATACGCAGTATTTT. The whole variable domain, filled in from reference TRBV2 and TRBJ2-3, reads EPEVTQTPSHQVTQMGQEVILRCVPISNHLYFYWYRQILGQKVEFLVSFYNNEISEKSEIFDDQFSVERPDGSNFTLKIRSTKLEDSAMYFCASEPATSTDTQYFGPGTRLTVL.

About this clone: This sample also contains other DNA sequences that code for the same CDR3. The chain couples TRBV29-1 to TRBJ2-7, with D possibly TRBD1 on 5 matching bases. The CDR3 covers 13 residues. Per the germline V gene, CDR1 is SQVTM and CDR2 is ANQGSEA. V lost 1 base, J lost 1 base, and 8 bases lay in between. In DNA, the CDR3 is TGCAGCGTTGAAGGGACACAGTCCTACGAGCAGTACTTC. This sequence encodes CSVEGTQSYEQYF.

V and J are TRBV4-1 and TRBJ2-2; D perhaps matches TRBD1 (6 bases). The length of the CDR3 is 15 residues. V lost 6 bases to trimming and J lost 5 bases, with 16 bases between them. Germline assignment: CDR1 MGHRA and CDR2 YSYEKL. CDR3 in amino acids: CASSHQGPETGELFF. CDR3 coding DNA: TGCGCCAGCAGTCACCAGGGGCCAGAAACCGGGGAGCTGTTTTTT.

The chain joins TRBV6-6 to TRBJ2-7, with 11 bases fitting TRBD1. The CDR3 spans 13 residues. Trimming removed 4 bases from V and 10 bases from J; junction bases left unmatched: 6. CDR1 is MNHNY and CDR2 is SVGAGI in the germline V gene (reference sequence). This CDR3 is CASSSGQGVIQYF. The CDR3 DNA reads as TGTGCCAGCAGTTCGGGACAGGGGGTAATCCAGTACTTC.

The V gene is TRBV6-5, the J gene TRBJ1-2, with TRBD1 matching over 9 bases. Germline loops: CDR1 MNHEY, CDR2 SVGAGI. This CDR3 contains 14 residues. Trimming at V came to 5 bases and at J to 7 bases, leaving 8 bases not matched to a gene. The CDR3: CASSRSGQGTGYTF. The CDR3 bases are TGTGCCAGCAGTCGCTCCGGACAGGGGACTGGCTACACCTTC.